A single sample gave rise to the 26 T cell receptor beta chains below, sequenced in a study of cytomegalovirus exposure and HLA in healthy donors. 60 Vbeta and 13 Jbeta primers were used in PCR. The data were produced by immunoSEQ multiplex PCR, yet TCRdb's version contains in-frame clones alone and is incomplete. This sample yields under 150,000 clones, of which 70% to 80% are seen a single time; approximately 0.86% belongs to the top ten. Sequences were obtained from PBMCs. The source is a woman aged 55-69 years in good health and CMV-seronegative.

The rearrangement links TRBV18 to TRBJ1-1, with D possibly TRBD1 on 6 matching bases. V gave up 3 bases and J gave up 6 bases, with 20 bases separating them. The germline gives CDR1 KGHSH, CDR2 LQKENI. This CDR3 has 16 residues. The CDR3 DNA follows: TGTGCCAGCTCACCCGGTCAATCGAGGGGGATATCTGAAGCTTTCTTT. It is translated as CASSPGQSRGISEAFF.

As DNA, the CDR3 is TGTGCCAGCTCAGGGGGCCTCCCCTACGAGCAGTACTTC. Its translation: CASSGGLPYEQYF. This chain joins TRBV18 and TRBJ2-7; D perhaps matches TRBD1 (6 bases). The CDR3 totals 13 residues. CDR1 and CDR2 (germline): KGHSH, LQKENI. Trimming removed 5 bases at V and 2 bases at J, with 10 bases between.

The chain couples TRBV29-1 to TRBJ1-2, with 8 bases matching TRBD1. Losses at the gene ends were 5 bases for V and 8 bases for J; bases not matched to a gene: 10. This CDR3 is 13 amino acids long. CDR1 SQVTM and CDR2 ANQGSEA come from the germline V gene. CDR3 in amino acids: CSVNLGQGAGYTF. Here the CDR3 DNA reads TGCAGCGTTAATCTAGGGCAGGGGGCGGGCTACACCTTC.

The chain combines TRBV7-8 with TRBJ1-1; D may be TRBD1 (5 bases). Trimming pared 2 bases from V and 0 bases from J, leaving 13 bases between. This CDR3 is built from 16 residues. Per the germline V gene, CDR1 is SGHVS and CDR2 is FQNEAQ. The chain's CDR3 is CASSLIRAAVNTEAFF. CDR3 nucleotides: TGTGCCAGCAGCTTAATCAGGGCAGCAGTGAACACTGAAGCTTTCTTT.

The rearrangement joins TRBV6-5 to TRBJ1-1; 9 nucleotides agree with TRBD1. The V gene's germline CDR1 is MNHEY and CDR2 SVGAGI. V gave up 4 bases and J gave up 0 bases; unmatched junction bases: 3. The CDR3 sequence is 15 residues long. The CDR3 here is CASSWRDRVNTEAFF. The CDR3 DNA reads as TGTGCCAGCAGTTGGAGGGACAGGGTGAACACTGAAGCTTTCTTT.

V usage is TRBV15 and J usage is TRBJ2-3; 10 bases agree with TRBD2. V lost 9 bases to trimming and J lost 4 bases; unmatched junction nucleotides: 7. The CDR3 consists of 14 residues. CDR1 and CDR2 from the germline V gene are LNHNV and YYDKDF (reference sequence). CDR3 DNA: TGTGCCACTACTCCTAGCGGGAGCGCAGATACGCAGTATTTT. This gives the protein CATTPSGSADTQYF.

In its sample, this clone was seen a few times. The V and J genes are TRBV4-2 and TRBJ1-6; D unresolved. CDR1 is LGHNA, CDR2 YNFKEQ, per germline. The CDR3 covers 19 residues. V lost 0 bases, J lost 0 bases, and 15 bases lay in between. CDR3 nucleotide sequence: TGTGCCAGCAGCCAAGATTTGGCAACCGATGTCTCCTATAATTCACCCCTCCACTTT. Translated: CASSQDLATDVSYNSPLHF.

The chain is built from TRBV7-9 and TRBJ1-1; D unresolved. CDR3 size: 16 residues. Trimming left V 5 bases short and J 2 bases short, with 18 bases between. Germline CDR1 reads SEHNR; CDR2 reads FQNEAQ (reference sequence). The CDR3 is CASSPPPLGENTEAFF. CDR3 nucleotides: TGTGCCAGCAGCCCCCCTCCGCTAGGAGAAAACACTGAAGCTTTCTTT.

This chain uses TRBV29-1 with TRBJ1-2, with TRBD1 matching 8 bases. Germline V gene sequence: CDR1 SQVTM, CDR2 ANQGSEA. The CDR3 has 14 amino acids. V lost 1 base to trimming and J lost 9 bases; unmatched junction nucleotides: 10. DNA of the CDR3: TGCAGCGTTGAAGGGGAACAGGGGGGTCTCAGCTACACCTTC. Its translation: CSVEGEQGGLSYTF.

The chain uses TRBV19 and TRBJ1-3; TRBD1 aligns across 10 bases. The CDR3 contains 16 residues. Trimming cost V 6 bases and J 2 bases; bases outside gene matches: 7. Germline CDR1 reads LNHDA; CDR2 reads SQIVND (reference sequence). CDR3 nucleotide sequence: TGTGCCAGTAGGAGGACAGGGGGATCGGCTGGAAACACCATATATTTT. Translating gives CASRRTGGSAGNTIYF.

The chain is built from TRBV7-8 and TRBJ1-4; D unclear. With 8 bases removed from V and 5 bases from J, the gap between germline ends came to 15 bases. CDR3 length: 14 amino acids. Germline V CDR1 and CDR2: SGHVS, FQNEAQ. The DNA for the CDR3 is TGTGCCAGCGGCCCGGGGTCGGGGAATGAAAAACTGTTTTTT. As protein: CASGPGSGNEKLFF.

The V and J genes are TRBV5-1 and TRBJ1-2; no clear D gene. The ends were cut back, 3 bases at V and 3 bases at J, with 15 bases in the middle. CDR3 size: 15 residues. The V gene's germline CDR1 is SGHRS and CDR2 YFSETQ. The CDR3 DNA is TGCGCCAGCAGCTCGAGACGTTTGAGGGACTATGGCTACACCTTC. Translation: CASSSRRLRDYGYTF.

The chain couples TRBV9 to TRBJ1-1; no firm D call. Per the germline V gene, CDR1 is SGDLS and CDR2 is YYNGEE. Between the trimmed V and J ends, which lost 3 bases and 3 bases, there was a span of 18 bases. The CDR3 spans 16 residues. CDR3 loop: CASSEPPHSAYTEAFF. CDR3 sequence (DNA): TGTGCCAGCAGCGAGCCCCCCCACTCAGCGTACACTGAAGCTTTCTTT. The variable domain in full, completed from reference TRBV9 and TRBJ1-1, reads DSGVTQTPKHLITATGQRVTLRCSPRSGDLSVYWYQQSLDQGLQFLIQYYNGEERAKGNILERFSAQQFPDLHSELNLSSLELGDSALYFCASSEPPHSAYTEAFFGQGTRLTVV.

The chain recombines TRBV29-1 with TRBJ1-2; D is ambiguous. Germline V gives CDR1 SQVTM, CDR2 ANQGSEA. The CDR3 runs to 12 residues. V lost 0 bases and J lost 6, with 8 bases in between. CDR3 bases: TGCAGCGTTGAAGAGTGGCAGAATGGCTACACCTTC. It encodes CSVEEWQNGYTF.

V usage is TRBV7-8 and J usage is TRBJ2-7, with TRBD1 matching over 7 bases. The ends lost 4 bases at V and 0 bases at J; junction bases unmatched: 12. CDR3 length: 17 residues. The germline gives CDR1 SGHVS, CDR2 FQNEAQ. The CDR3 protein is CASSSPETGTDSYEQYF. The CDR3 bases are TGTGCCAGCAGCTCGCCTGAGACCGGGACAGACTCCTACGAGCAGTACTTC.

This sequence joins TRBV4-1 and TRBJ2-3; 7 nucleotides agree with TRBD2. Germline loops: CDR1 MGHRA, CDR2 YSYEKL. The ends lost 1 base at V and 3 bases at J; junction bases unmatched: 4. The CDR3 has 15 residues. The CDR3 protein is CASSQVPGGTDTQYF. CDR3 coding DNA: TGCGCCAGCAGCCAAGTTCCGGGGGGTACAGATACGCAGTATTTT.

The chain joins TRBV9 to TRBJ1-1; D call uncertain. This CDR3 has 17 residues. Looked up from germline, CDR1 is SGDLS and CDR2 is YYNGEE. Trimming took off 0 bases at V and 1 base at J, with 16 bases between the two ends. The CDR3 DNA follows: TGTGCCAGCAGCGTAGACCCGGCGGGTACACGGAACACTGAAGCTTTCTTT. Amino acid sequence: CASSVDPAGTRNTEAFF.

The chain links TRBV14 to TRBJ1-2; tentative D call: TRBD1 (6 bases). This CDR3 is 18 amino acids long. Germline values: CDR1 SGHDN, CDR2 FVKESK. V gave up 0 bases and J gave up 8 bases, with 25 bases separating them. The CDR3: CASSQDPYAGAPDLGYTF. In DNA, the CDR3 is TGTGCCAGCAGCCAAGATCCGTATGCAGGGGCTCCCGATCTAGGCTACACCTTC.

The V gene is TRBV11-2, the J gene TRBJ1-3, with 8 positions matching TRBD1. V dropped 2 bases and J dropped 1; count of bases not matched to a gene: 7. Germline V gene data show CDR1 as SGHAT and CDR2 as FQNNGV. CDR3 length: 17 amino acids. The CDR3 nucleotides are TGTGCCAGCAGCTTACGAAGTCAGGGGGCTTCTGGAAACACCATATATTTT. Translation: CASSLRSQGASGNTIYF. Together with reference TRBV11-2 and TRBJ1-3, the CDR3 gives the full variable domain: EAGVAQSPRYKIIEKRQSVAFWCNPISGHATLYWYQQILGQGPKLLIQFQNNGVVDDSQLPKDRFSAERLKGVDSTLKIQPAKLEDSAVYLCASSLRSQGASGNTIYFGEGSWLTVV.

The gene calls are TRBV19 and TRBJ2-7; TRBD1 might be the D (6 bases). The length of the CDR3 is 15 residues. Germline loops: CDR1 LNHDA, CDR2 SQIVND (reference sequence). The V end was cut by 2 bases, the J end by 0 bases, with 11 bases between. The DNA for the CDR3 is TGTGCCAGTAGTATACAGGGGCGGAGCTCCTACGAGCAGTACTTC. The encoded protein is CASSIQGRSSYEQYF.

This rearrangement joins TRBV6-5 to TRBJ2-7, with 7 bases that match TRBD1. The CDR3 is 13 residues long. The J segment lost 0 bases and the V segment lost 5 bases, leaving 1 base of the junction unmatched. Per the germline V gene, CDR1 is MNHEY and CDR2 is SVGAGI. CDR3 sequence (DNA): TGTGCCAGCAGTGGGGACAGCTCCTACGAGCAGTACTTC. Protein product: CASSGDSSYEQYF.

V usage is TRBV30 and J usage is TRBJ1-5, with D hard to call. The CDR3 loop spans 12 amino acids. V shed 2 bases and J shed 6 bases, with 8 bases lying between them. Looked up from germline, CDR1 is GTSNPN and CDR2 is SVGIG (reference sequence). This chain's CDR3 is CAWSHESQPQHF. Here the CDR3 DNA reads TGTGCCTGGAGTCATGAGAGTCAGCCCCAGCATTTT.

In regard to this clone: The identical CDR3 is also encoded by other nucleotide sequences in the sample. The V call is TRBV4-1, the J call TRBJ1-2, with D maybe TRBD1 (5 bases). Germline V gene sequence: CDR1 MGHRA, CDR2 YSYEKL. V gave up 4 bases and J gave up 3 bases, with 12 bases separating them. The CDR3 is 14 amino acids. Written as DNA, the CDR3 is TGCGCCAGCAGCCCCCCAACAGGAGACTATGGCTACACCTTC. This sequence encodes CASSPPTGDYGYTF.

The chain combines TRBV21-1 with TRBJ2-5; the table gives TRBD2 as D, unverified against the DNA. TRBV21-1 is a listed pseudogene. The length of the CDR3 is 17 residues. The CDR3 is CASSTGTSGRAQETQYF. The DNA for the CDR3 is TGTGCCAGCAGCACTGGGACTAGCGGGAGGGCTCAAGAGACCCAGTACTTC.

The CDR3 region has the DNA TGTGCCAGCAGTTACGCGACAGGCTATGGCTACACCTTC. It codes for CASSYATGYGYTF. The chain is built from TRBV6-5 and TRBJ1-2, with a possible D match to TRBD1 (6 bases). Between the trimmed V and J ends, which lost 2 bases and 4 bases, there was a span of 8 bases. CDR3 length: 13 amino acids. Germline loops: CDR1 MNHEY, CDR2 SVGAGI.

V gene TRBV20-1 combines with J gene TRBJ2-5; D gene uncertain. The V end was cut by 7 bases, the J end by 5 bases, with 11 bases between. Germline V CDR1 and CDR2: DFQATT, SNEGSKA (reference sequence). The CDR3 length is 11 residues. CDR3 residues: CSGALGETQYF. In DNA, the CDR3 is TGCAGTGGAGCCCTAGGTGAGACCCAGTACTTC.